The source of this T cell receptor (beta chain) is a study of T cells in Graves' hyperthyroidism and ophthalmopathy. This clonotype was seen only a few times. Not enrolled were patients with uncontrolled infection, other autoimmune disease, pregnancy or lactation. The CDR3 regions of TCR beta were amplified from RNA transcripts. Using the HTBI primer set, a first-round RT-PCR was run on the TCR CDR3. TCRdb reprocessed the multiplex PCR reads with MiXCR, giving one entry per CDR3 protein. The sample has 250,000 or so distinct CDR3 sequences, 15% seen once. CDR3 length: 11 residues. Germline V gene sequence: CDR1 DFQATT, CDR2 SNEGSKA (reference sequence).

Sequencing used blood. The V and J genes are TRBV20-1 and TRBJ2-7; D gene ambiguous. This sequence originates from a woman in her forties or fifties with Graves' hyperthyroidism that later progressed to Graves' ophthalmopathy. CDR3 protein: CMYVESYEQYF. CDR3 coding DNA: TGCATGTATGTGGAATCCTACGAGCAGTACTTC.